This T cell receptor (beta chain) derives from a study of breast tumors, draining lymph nodes, adjacent tissues. TCRdb reprocessed the multiplex PCR reads via MiXCR and lists one record per CDR3 protein. In the table there are around 8,200 distinct CDR3 sequences, about 76% of which are singletons. After removal of 5 bases from V and 1 base from J, the junction contained 4 bases not matched to a gene. CDR1 SEHNR and CDR2 FQNEAQ come from the germline V gene (reference sequence). The CDR3 consists of 14 residues. This chain joins TRBV7-9 and TRBJ2-5; 7 bases align to TRBD1. The receptor was derived from a female donor with breast cancer. Some clones in this sample may be carry-over from other donors' samples. The sequenced sample was tumor-adjacent breast tissue. The CDR3 coding sequence is TGTGCCAGCAGCCACAGACAGGGCCAAGAGACCCAGTACTTC. Its protein is CASSHRQGQETQYF. Combining the CDR3 with reference TRBV7-9 and TRBJ2-5 gives the whole variable domain DTGVSQNPRHKITKRGQNVTFRCDPISEHNRLYWYRQTLGQGPEFLTYFQNEAQLEKSRLLSDRFSAERPKGSFSTLEIQRTEQGDSAMYLCASSHRQGQETQYFGPGTRLLVL.